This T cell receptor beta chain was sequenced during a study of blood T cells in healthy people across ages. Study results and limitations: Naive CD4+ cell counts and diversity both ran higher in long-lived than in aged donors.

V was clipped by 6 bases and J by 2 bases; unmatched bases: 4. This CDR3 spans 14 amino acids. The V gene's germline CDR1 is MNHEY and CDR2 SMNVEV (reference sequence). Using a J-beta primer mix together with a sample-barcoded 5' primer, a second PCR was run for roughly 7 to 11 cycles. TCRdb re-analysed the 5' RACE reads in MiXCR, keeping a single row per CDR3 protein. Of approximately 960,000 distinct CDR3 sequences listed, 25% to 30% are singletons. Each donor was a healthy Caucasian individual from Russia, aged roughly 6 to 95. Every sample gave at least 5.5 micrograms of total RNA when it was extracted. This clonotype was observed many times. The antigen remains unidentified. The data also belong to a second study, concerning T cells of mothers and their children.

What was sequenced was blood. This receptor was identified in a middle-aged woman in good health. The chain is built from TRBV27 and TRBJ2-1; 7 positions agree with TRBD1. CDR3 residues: CASSRTGAYNEQFF. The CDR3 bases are TGTGCCAGCAGCCGAACAGGGGCCTACAATGAGCAGTTCTTC.